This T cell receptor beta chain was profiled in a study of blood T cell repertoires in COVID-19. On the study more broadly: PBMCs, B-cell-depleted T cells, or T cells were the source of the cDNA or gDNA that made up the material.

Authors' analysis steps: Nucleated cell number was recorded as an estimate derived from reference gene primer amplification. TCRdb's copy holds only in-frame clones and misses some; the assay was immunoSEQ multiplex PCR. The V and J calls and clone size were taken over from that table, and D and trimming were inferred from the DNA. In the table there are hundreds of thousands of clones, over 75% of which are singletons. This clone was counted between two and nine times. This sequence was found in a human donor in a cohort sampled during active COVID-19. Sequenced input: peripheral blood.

The CDR3 DNA sequence: TGCGCCAGCAGCCATGCGGGTGGGAGCTCCTACGAGCAGTACTTC. Amino acids: CASSHAGGSSYEQYF. The rearrangement uses TRBV4-1 and TRBJ2-7; a possible D gene is TRBD2 (5 bases). The germline V gene has CDR1 MGHRA and CDR2 YSYEKL. CDR3 length: 15 residues. Trimming took 3 bases from V and 0 from J, leaving 12 bases between them.